One and the same sample provided the 4 T cell receptor beta chains below, sequenced in a study of HIV-infected patients and healthy controls. A single record per CDR3 protein comes from TCRdb applying MiXCR to the 5' RACE reads. The table lists roughly 70,000 distinct CDR3 sequences, less than 20% of them singletons. Sequencing was carried out using CD4+ T cells from blood. These receptors were obtained from a human donor in good health.

The chain employs TRBV12-3 or TRBV12-4 and TRBJ1-1; 7 bases align to TRBD1. The CDR3 contains 14 residues. With V trimmed by 6 bases and J by 4 bases, 8 bases remained unmatched. The CDR3 sequence: CASSHNRGGTEAFF. In DNA, the CDR3 is TGTGCCAGCAGCCATAACAGGGGTGGCACTGAAGCTTTCTTT.

This chain links TRBV6-5 with TRBJ1-1; 7 bases line up with TRBD1. The CDR3 loop spans 14 amino acids. Germline CDR1 MNHEY, CDR2 SVGAGI. V trimming: 6 bases; J trimming: 1 base; junction bases outside the gene matches: 5. CDR3 in DNA: TGTGCCAGCAGGCCAGGGGGGACGAACACTGAAGCTTTCTTT. It specifies CASRPGGTNTEAFF.

The V gene is TRBV12-3 or TRBV12-4, the J gene TRBJ1-3, with D tentatively TRBD1 (5 bases). The CDR3 covers 14 residues. Trimming removed 6 bases from V and 6 bases from J, with 15 bases in between. In DNA, the CDR3 is TGTGCCAGCAGCGGCGACAGTCGGAAAAACACCATATATTTT. Residues: CASSGDSRKNTIYF.

This clonotype was seen only a few times. V usage is TRBV6-2 or TRBV6-3 and J usage is TRBJ2-1; 10 nucleotides match TRBD2. The CDR3 totals 21 residues. Germline V lookup: CDR1 MNHEY, CDR2 SVGEGT. V dropped 2 bases and J dropped 5; count of bases not matched to a gene: 21. CDR3 amino acids: CASSYTIGGLAGEKSNNEQFF. CDR3 DNA sequence: TGTGCCAGCAGTTACACCATCGGAGGTCTAGCGGGGGAAAAAAGCAACAATGAGCAGTTCTTC.